The 29 T cell receptor beta chains listed next were all sequenced from one sample in a study of cytomegalovirus exposure and HLA in healthy donors. Vbeta (60) and Jbeta (13) primers were used in the PCR. Produced via immunoSEQ multiplex PCR; TCRdb's table is partial and in-frame only. The table shows 95,000 to 150,000 clones, with approximately 72% occurring only once. Sequencing was done on a sample of PBMCs. The receptors come from a man younger than 35 in good health and CMV-seronegative.

This rearrangement joins TRBV29-1 to TRBJ1-2; no definite D call. Per the germline V gene, CDR1 is SQVTM and CDR2 is ANQGSEA. Deletions cut 3 bases from V and 8 bases from J, with 13 bases between. The CDR3 runs to 12 residues. CDR3: CSVERAGSGYTF. The CDR3 nucleotides are TGCAGCGTTGAGAGGGCAGGTTCGGGCTACACCTTC.

V usage is TRBV9 and J usage is TRBJ2-5; a weak D match, TRBD1 (6 bases). Trimming stripped 0 bases from V and 4 bases from J, with 10 bases between. CDR3 length equals 14 residues. Germline assignment: CDR1 SGDLS and CDR2 YYNGEE. The CDR3 here is CASSVVGAGETQYF. The CDR3 nucleotides read TGTGCCAGCAGCGTAGTGGGGGCGGGAGAGACCCAGTACTTC.

J is TRBJ2-2 and V is TRBV10-3; 7 bases match TRBD1. V shed 11 bases, J shed 2 bases, and the junction held 5 bases outside the gene matches. This CDR3 spans 13 amino acids. The germline V gene encodes CDR1 ENHRY and CDR2 SYGVKD. The CDR3 loop is CASGTDNTGELFF. In DNA form, the CDR3 reads TGTGCCTCCGGGACAGACAACACCGGGGAGCTGTTTTTT.

This clone has just a few counts. The chain joins TRBV5-1 to TRBJ2-5; tentatively, D is TRBD1 (6 bases). Germline V lookup: CDR1 SGHRS, CDR2 YFSETQ. This CDR3 is 13 amino acids long. V lost 6 bases and J 1 base, leaving 10 bases between the germline ends. The DNA of the CDR3 is TGCGCCAGCACTCCAGGGGCCCAAGAGACCCAGTACTTC. This translates into CASTPGAQETQYF.

This chain connects TRBV30 to TRBJ2-7; TRBD2 might be the D (6 bases). Germline V gene data show CDR1 as GTSNPN and CDR2 as SVGIG (reference sequence). This CDR3 contains 14 residues. V was clipped by 2 bases and J by 5 bases, with 16 bases between them. The CDR3 region has the DNA TGTGCCTGGAGTCGGAGTATGTGGGGGGACGAGCAGTACTTC. Its protein is CAWSRSMWGDEQYF. Full variable domain (missing parts from reference TRBV30 and TRBJ2-7): SQTIHQWPATLVQPVGSPLSLECTVEGTSNPNLYWYRQAAGRGLQLLFYSVGIGQISSEVPQNLSASRPQDRQFILSSKKLLLSDSGFYLCAWSRSMWGDEQYFGPGTRLTVT.

In its sample, this clone was seen once. For the CDR3, the DNA is TGCAGCGTTGGGGGACACCAAAATGAAAAACTGTTTTTT. This sequence encodes CSVGGHQNEKLFF. The chain recombines TRBV29-1 with TRBJ1-4, with TRBD1 as a possible D gene (6 bases). Germline CDR1 is SQVTM and CDR2 is ANQGSEA. The CDR3 has 13 residues. V lost 4 bases to trimming and J lost 5 bases, with 11 bases between them.

The chain joins TRBV5-6 to TRBJ2-3; weak D call: TRBD1 (5 bases). This CDR3 spans 16 amino acids. The germline V gene has CDR1 SGHDT and CDR2 YYEEEE. Trimming took off 2 bases at V and 2 bases at J, with 15 bases between the two ends. In DNA, the CDR3 is TGTGCCAGCAGCTTATTAGGGGTTGACTCCACAGATACGCAGTATTTT. Its protein is CASSLLGVDSTDTQYF. The variable domain in full, completed from reference TRBV5-6 and TRBJ2-3, reads DAGVTQSPTHLIKTRGQQVTLRCSPKSGHDTVSWYQQALGQGPQFIFQYYEEEERQRGNFPDRFSGHQFPNYSSELNVNALLLGDSALYLCASSLLGVDSTDTQYFGPGTRLTVL.

With regard to this clone: Additional DNA sequences in this sample encode the identical CDR3. The chain is built from TRBV5-1 and TRBJ2-5; TRBD1 aligns across 10 bases. Germline V gene sequence: CDR1 SGHRS, CDR2 YFSETQ. Trimming at V came to 4 bases and at J to 4 bases, leaving 4 bases not matched to a gene. This CDR3 spans 14 amino acids. The CDR3 loop is CASSLGTGVETQYF. The CDR3 region has the DNA TGCGCCAGCAGCCTGGGGACAGGGGTAGAGACCCAGTACTTC.

The chain links TRBV5-1 to TRBJ2-1; D gene uncertain. Between the trimmed V and J ends, which lost 0 bases and 6 bases, there was a span of 4 bases. Germline values: CDR1 SGHRS, CDR2 YFSETQ. This CDR3 region has 12 residues. CDR3 coding DNA: TGCGCCAGCAGCTTGGCCGTCAATGAGCAGTTCTTC. Translated, it gives CASSLAVNEQFF.

The chain combines TRBV9 with TRBJ1-3; D is undetermined. Germline-derived CDR1 and CDR2 are SGDLS and YYNGEE. The CDR3 extends over 17 amino acids. The V end was cut by 0 bases, the J end by 1 base, with 14 bases between. CDR3 coding DNA: TGTGCCAGCAGCGTAGCTTTCGGAGGGAGGTCTGGAAACACCATATATTTT. Translation: CASSVAFGGRSGNTIYF.

The chain is built from TRBV29-1 and TRBJ1-2; 10 positions match TRBD1. V shed 4 bases and J 7 bases; nucleotides not matched to a gene: 9. In germline, CDR1 is SQVTM, CDR2 ANQGSEA. The CDR3 length is 14 residues. Written as DNA, the CDR3 is TGCAGCGTTGGGGTCGGACAGGGGGTGGGTGGCTACACCTTC. Its protein is CSVGVGQGVGGYTF.

This clone was detected a few times. The CDR3: CASRAPRDTSYEQYF. The CDR3 bases are TGTGCCAGCAGGGCTCCTAGGGACACCTCCTACGAGCAGTACTTC. The chain joins TRBV28 to TRBJ2-7; D is possibly TRBD1 (6 bases). Germline CDR1 MDHEN, CDR2 SYDVKM. The CDR3 extends over 15 amino acids. The V gene lost 6 bases and the J gene lost 0 bases, with 15 bases spanning the gap. The entire variable domain, with the rest obtained from reference TRBV28 and TRBJ2-7, is as follows: DVKVTQSSRYLVKRTGEKVFLECVQDMDHENMFWYRQDPGLGLRLIYFSYDVKMKEKGDIPEGYSVSREKKERFSLILESASTNQTSMYLCASRAPRDTSYEQYFGPGTRLTVT.

The rearrangement joins TRBV2 to TRBJ1-2; 8 nucleotides align to TRBD1. The CDR3 has 16 residues. Germline CDR1 is SNHLY and CDR2 is FYNNEI. V lost 4 bases, J lost 6 bases, and 13 bases stayed unmatched. This chain's CDR3 is CASSGKYQGAQDGYTF. Here the CDR3 DNA reads TGTGCCAGCAGTGGGAAATATCAGGGGGCGCAGGATGGCTACACCTTC.

The rearrangement joins TRBV19 to TRBJ2-7; 8 bases match TRBD1. The CDR3 covers 14 residues. In germline, CDR1 is LNHDA, CDR2 SQIVND (reference sequence). V lost 5 bases, J lost 2 bases, and 5 bases stayed unmatched. The CDR3 loop is CASSPRTGPYEQYF. For the CDR3, the DNA is TGTGCCAGTAGTCCAAGGACAGGGCCCTACGAGCAGTACTTC.

The rearrangement links TRBV5-6 to TRBJ2-1; maybe TRBD1 (6 bases). This CDR3 region has 14 residues. V lost 0 bases, J lost 6 bases, and 10 bases lay in between. Per germline, CDR1 SGHDT and CDR2 YYEEEE. Here the CDR3 DNA reads TGTGCCAGCAGCTTGGTGGGGGCGGTCAATGAGCAGTTCTTC. Protein: CASSLVGAVNEQFF.

CDR3 region: CASSSLAGRNAYEQYF. In DNA, the CDR3 is TGTGCCAGCAGCTCCTTAGCGGGGCGGAACGCCTACGAGCAGTACTTC. This sequence joins TRBV7-8 and TRBJ2-7; TRBD2 agrees at 8 bases. The V gene's germline CDR1 is SGHVS and CDR2 FQNEAQ. The CDR3 contains 16 residues. The V gene end was trimmed by 4 bases and the J gene end by 2 bases; junction bases not matched to a gene: 10.

The genes are TRBV6-4 and TRBJ1-1, with D perhaps TRBD1 (6 bases). V lost 6 bases and J lost 2, with 16 bases in between. The germline gives CDR1 MRHNA, CDR2 SNTAGT. The CDR3 extends over 15 amino acids. CDR3 protein: CASRNQTGVNTEAFF. For the CDR3, the DNA is TGTGCCAGCAGGAACCAGACAGGCGTTAACACTGAAGCTTTCTTT.

This clone has only a few counts. This chain connects TRBV25-1 to TRBJ1-2; possibly TRBD1 for D (6 bases). Trimming took off 3 bases at V and 7 bases at J, with 18 bases between the two ends. Germline CDR1 reads MGHDK; CDR2 reads SYGVNS. The CDR3 is made up of 15 amino acids. CDR3 nucleotides: TGTGCCAGCAGTGACAGTGGACAGCGAGGACGTGGCTACACCTTC. Encoded protein: CASSDSGQRGRGYTF.

J is TRBJ2-7 and V is TRBV10-2; 12 positions agree with TRBD2. The CDR3 spans 14 residues. The germline gives CDR1 WSHSY, CDR2 SAAADI. The ends lost 6 bases at V and 4 bases at J; junction bases unmatched: 4. CDR3 nucleotide sequence: TGCGCCAGCAGCGGGACTAGCGGGCCATACGAGCAGTACTTC. Encoded protein: CASSGTSGPYEQYF.

This chain connects TRBV28 to TRBJ1-4; no clear D. The CDR3 length is 17 residues. Germline-derived CDR1 and CDR2 are MDHEN and SYDVKM. V was clipped by 3 bases and J by 4 bases, with 18 bases between them. The CDR3 region has the DNA TGTGCCAGCAGTTTCAGAGGCGGTGGTAGATTTAATGAAAAACTGTTTTTT. This sequence encodes CASSFRGGGRFNEKLFF.

V usage is TRBV5-6 and J usage is TRBJ2-7; 11 nucleotides line up with TRBD1. Looked up from germline, CDR1 is SGHDT and CDR2 is YYEEEE. This CDR3 is 15 amino acids long. V lost 0 bases and J lost 4; bases outside the gene matches: 3. Here the CDR3 DNA reads TGTGCCAGCAGCTTGGGAGGGACAGGGGGATACGAGCAGTACTTC. Translating gives CASSLGGTGGYEQYF.

The V call is TRBV2, the J call TRBJ1-3; 7 bases align to TRBD1. CDR1 SNHLY and CDR2 FYNNEI come from the germline V gene. CDR3 length: 13 amino acids. Trimming removed 10 bases from V and 2 bases from J; junction bases left unmatched: 5. CDR3 nucleotides: TGTGCCACCCCCGACAGGGCTGGAAACACCATATATTTT. Protein sequence: CATPDRAGNTIYF.

The chain employs TRBV4-3 and TRBJ2-3, with 9 nucleotides matching TRBD1. In germline, CDR1 is LGHNA, CDR2 YSLEER. The junction had 6 bases not matched to a gene; V was cut back by 0 bases and J by 2 bases. The CDR3 length is 17 residues. The CDR3 bases are TGCGCCAGCAGCCAAGATCGCTTACAGGGGGCCACAGATACGCAGTATTTT. This sequence encodes CASSQDRLQGATDTQYF.

V gene TRBV7-9 combines with J gene TRBJ2-3; D is unclear. Germline V gene lookup returns CDR1 SEHNR and CDR2 FQNEAQ (reference sequence). This CDR3 has 14 amino acids. Trimming pared 5 bases from V and 2 bases from J, leaving 11 bases between. The chain's CDR3 is CASSPRLDTDTQYF. The CDR3 DNA reads as TGTGCCAGCAGCCCCAGGCTGGACACAGATACGCAGTATTTT.

This chain links TRBV2 with TRBJ2-7; 7 bases line up with TRBD2. V shed 7 bases, J shed 7 bases, and the junction held 7 bases outside the gene matches. This CDR3 comprises 12 residues. In germline, CDR1 is SNHLY, CDR2 FYNNEI. The CDR3 region is CASMGRVGEQYF. In DNA form, the CDR3 reads TGTGCCAGCATGGGGAGGGTGGGGGAGCAGTACTTC.

V gene TRBV28 combines with J gene TRBJ1-1; unclear D gene. CDR1 and CDR2 from the germline V gene are MDHEN and SYDVKM. This CDR3 region has 13 residues. Trimming took 1 base from V and 8 from J, leaving 11 bases between them. Here the CDR3 DNA reads TGTGCCAGCAGTTTATTCGGTAGATCCGAAGCTTTCTTT. Residues: CASSLFGRSEAFF. Looking up the rest from reference TRBV28 and TRBJ1-1 gives the full variable domain: DVKVTQSSRYLVKRTGEKVFLECVQDMDHENMFWYRQDPGLGLRLIYFSYDVKMKEKGDIPEGYSVSREKKERFSLILESASTNQTSMYLCASSLFGRSEAFFGQGTRLTVV.

CDR3 in DNA: TGTGCCAGCAGCCTCAGCGGGGCGAACTACAATGAGCAGTTCTTC. This gives the protein CASSLSGANYNEQFF. The J gene is TRBJ2-1, the V gene TRBV7-9; 7 nucleotides align to TRBD2. The length of the CDR3 is 15 residues. Germline assignment: CDR1 SEHNR and CDR2 FQNEAQ (reference sequence). Unmatched junction bases numbered 7, after V lost 5 bases and J lost 3 bases.

This clone was seen more than once but under ten times. The CDR3 DNA sequence: TGTGCCAGCAGAAGGACAGGGGGCGGCACTGAAGCTTTCTTT. Translation: CASRRTGGGTEAFF. The chain combines TRBV6-5 with TRBJ1-1, with TRBD1 matching over 11 bases. CDR3 length equals 14 residues. Per the germline V gene, CDR1 is MNHEY and CDR2 is SVGAGI. J gave up 4 bases and V 6 bases, and 4 bases lay outside the gene matches.

In this sample, this clone turned up once. This chain connects TRBV28 to TRBJ2-7; 9 nucleotides match TRBD1. CDR3 length: 14 amino acids. V shed 6 bases and J 4 bases; nucleotides not matched to a gene: 7. Per the germline V gene, CDR1 is MDHEN and CDR2 is SYDVKM. This CDR3 is CASSRTGVGYEQYF. The CDR3 coding sequence is TGTGCCAGCAGCCGGACAGGGGTAGGATACGAGCAGTACTTC.